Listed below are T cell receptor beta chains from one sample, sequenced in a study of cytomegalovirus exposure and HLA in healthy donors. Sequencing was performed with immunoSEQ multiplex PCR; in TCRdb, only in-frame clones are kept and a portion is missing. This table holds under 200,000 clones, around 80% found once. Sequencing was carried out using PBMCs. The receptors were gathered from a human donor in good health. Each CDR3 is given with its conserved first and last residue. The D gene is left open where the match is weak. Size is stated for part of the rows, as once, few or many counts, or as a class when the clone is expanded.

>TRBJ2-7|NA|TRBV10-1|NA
CASVFNYEQYF
TGCGCCAGCGTTTTCAACTACGAGCAGTACTTC
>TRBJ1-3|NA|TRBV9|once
CASSELTGAGNTIYF
TGTGCCAGCAGCGAATTGACAGGCGCTGGAAACACCATATATTTT
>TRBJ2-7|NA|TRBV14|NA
CASSPMGLRSSYEQYF
TGTGCCAGCAGCCCAATGGGACTCAGGAGCTCCTACGAGCAGTACTTC
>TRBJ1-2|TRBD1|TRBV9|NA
CASSSRGDGYTF
TGTGCCAGCAGCTCCAGGGGGGATGGCTACACCTTC
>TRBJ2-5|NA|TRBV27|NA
CASSSRGSKWETQYF
TGTGCCAGCAGTTCCCGGGGAAGCAAGTGGGAGACCCAGTACTTC
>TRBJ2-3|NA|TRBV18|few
CASSTSRDTQYF
TGTGCCAGCTCAACTAGCCGGGATACGCAGTATTTT
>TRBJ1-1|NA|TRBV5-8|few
CASSQGLMNTEAFF
TGTGCCAGCAGTCAAGGACTAATGAACACTGAAGCTTTCTTT
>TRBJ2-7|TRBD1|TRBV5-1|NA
CASSWGRDRGREQYF
TGCGCCAGCAGCTGGGGCCGGGACAGGGGACGCGAGCAGTACTTC
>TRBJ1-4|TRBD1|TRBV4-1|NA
CASSSRTGSNEKLFF
TGCGCCAGCAGCTCTAGGACAGGGTCGAATGAAAAACTGTTTTTT
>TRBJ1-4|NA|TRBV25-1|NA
CASSDREGDNEKLFF
TGTGCCAGCAGTGACAGGGAGGGAGATAATGAAAAACTGTTTTTT
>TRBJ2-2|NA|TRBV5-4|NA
CASSLEIRRGGNTGELFF
TGTGCCAGCAGCTTGGAAATTAGGAGGGGGGGAAACACCGGGGAGCTGTTTTTT
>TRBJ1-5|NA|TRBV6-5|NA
CASSFVGGGQPQHF
TGTGCCAGCAGTTTTGTAGGGGGGGGTCAGCCCCAGCATTTT
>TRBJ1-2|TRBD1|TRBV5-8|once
CASSLIDRGNGYTF
TGTGCCAGCAGCTTGATTGACAGGGGAAACGGCTACACCTTC
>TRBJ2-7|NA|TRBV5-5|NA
CASSRYRDPYEQYF
TGTGCCAGCAGCCGTTACAGGGATCCCTACGAGCAGTACTTC
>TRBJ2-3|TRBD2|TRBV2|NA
CASRRDYTDTQYF
TGTGCCAGCAGGAGGGACTACACAGATACGCAGTATTTT
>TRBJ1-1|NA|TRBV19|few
CASRGGRITWNTEAFF
TGTGCCAGTAGAGGAGGTCGGATAACATGGAACACTGAAGCTTTCTTT
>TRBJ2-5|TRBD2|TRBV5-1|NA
CASTSLAGLRETQYF
TGCGCCAGCACATCGCTAGCGGGGCTTCGGGAGACCCAGTACTTC
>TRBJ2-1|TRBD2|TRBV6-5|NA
CASRPGLAWNEQFF
TGTGCCAGCAGACCGGGACTAGCTTGGAATGAGCAGTTCTTC
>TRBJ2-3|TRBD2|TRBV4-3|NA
CASSQEAGRPDTQYF
TGCGCCAGCAGCCAAGAAGCGGGGCGCCCAGATACGCAGTATTTT
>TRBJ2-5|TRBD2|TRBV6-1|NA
CASSDLLGRGMETQYF
TGTGCCAGCAGTGATCTTCTTGGGCGGGGGATGGAGACCCAGTACTTC
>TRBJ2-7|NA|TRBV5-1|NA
CASSFGWGVAYEQYF
TGCGCCAGCAGTTTTGGATGGGGGGTAGCCTACGAGCAGTACTTC
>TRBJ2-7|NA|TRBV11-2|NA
CASSSGVYEQYF
TGTGCCAGCAGCTCGGGAGTTTACGAGCAGTACTTC
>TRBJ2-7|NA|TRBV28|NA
CASSLGLAYEQYF
TGTGCCAGCAGTTTAGGGCTCGCCTACGAGCAGTACTTC
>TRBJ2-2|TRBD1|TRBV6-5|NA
CASTTGSVTGELFF
TGTGCCAGCACGACAGGGTCGGTCACCGGGGAGCTGTTTTTT
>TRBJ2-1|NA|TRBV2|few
CASLRWSSYNEQFF
TGTGCCAGCCTGCGCTGGAGCTCCTACAATGAGCAGTTCTTC
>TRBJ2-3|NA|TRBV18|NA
CASSPGISATDTQYF
TGTGCCAGCTCACCAGGGATTAGCGCGACGGATACGCAGTATTTT
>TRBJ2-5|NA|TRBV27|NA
CATSGAFRGETQYF
TGTGCCACCTCGGGGGCTTTCAGGGGGGAGACCCAGTACTTC
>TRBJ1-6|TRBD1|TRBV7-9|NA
CASSIGTGGIAPLHF
TGTGCCAGCAGCATAGGGACAGGGGGTATCGCACCCCTCCACTTT
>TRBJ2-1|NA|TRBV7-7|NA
CASSSNPGIEQFF
TGTGCCAGCAGTTCTAATCCGGGGATTGAGCAGTTCTTC
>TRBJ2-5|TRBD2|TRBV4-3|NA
CASSQDEIAGGPETQYF
TGCGCCAGCAGCCAAGATGAGATAGCGGGGGGGCCGGAGACCCAGTACTTC